Below, one T cell receptor beta chain is given with its context. What antigen it recognizes has not been identified. Base qualities are not provided; no much larger clone lies one nucleotide away. The method was 5' RACE. Instrument used: Illumina HiSeq 2000. A universal primer binding site was introduced by template switching, and a unique molecular identifier was present in the final cDNA, enabling accurate counting of TCR cDNA molecules. Specific primers in the conserved constant-segment region were used to synthesize first-strand cDNA for TCR alpha and beta chains. To control for contamination, every cDNA library was double barcoded, receiving both a SMART-Mk sample barcode and Illumina barcodes. TruSeq adapter sequences, together with Illumina sample barcodes, were added in two successive PCR steps. The TCR alpha and beta cDNA libraries were sequenced on the Illumina HiSeq platform using custom primers. Regarding the original processing steps: MiGEC was used to process raw reads and extract unique molecular identifiers, and MiXCR was used to find CDR3 positions. For each individual, recombination models were inferred using an EM algorithm with the repgenHMM and IGoR tools. The tcR package in R was used for shared clonotype analysis, with sharing normalized by the product of cloneset sizes. Out-of-frame nonproductive sequences were analyzed to study raw recombination free of thymic and clonal selection effects. Through fastp at Q25 and MiXCR, TCRdb rebuilt clones from the public reads, retaining in-frame beta chains. For every CDR3 protein sequence, its rows merge into one entry that carries the most common genes and DNA. TCRdb, rather than the study authors, made the V and J calls. In all, the sample holds 550,000 to 800,000 distinct CDR3 sequences, and roughly 6.6% of those were seen once. The top ten clonotypes cover roughly 1.6% of the sample.

The entry originates in a study of identical twins (dated by TCRdb to about 2016). General notes on the study: To test whether fetal clonotypes persist, the study used deep sequencing on TCR alpha and beta repertoires from monozygotic twins, unrelated adults of various ages, and cord blood. Replicate twin experiments were performed at different times using different library preparation protocols to rule out contamination. Summary of the overall study and its limitations: The excess sharing between twins in beta out-of-frame sequences was weaker because fewer shared sequences reduced the signal-to-noise ratio. Compared with coincidental sharing between unrelated individuals, out-of-frame TCR alpha sequences shared between twins showed an excess of sequences with low generation probability. Fewer insertions were carried by abundant cord blood beta clonotypes; a weaker similar trend was observed in young adult naive repertoires, while no such trend was observed in memory repertoires. In monozygotic twins, out-of-frame TCR alpha sharing was systematically underestimated by recombination models, although the models agreed with sharing between unrelated individuals. Because the same donors could not be followed over many years, the conclusions relied on cross-sectional statistical analysis. Invariant T cells such as MAIT and iNKT could partly confound zero-insertion analyses, although diverse VJ usage argued against such confounding for most clonotypes.

For CDR1 and CDR2, the germline V gene lists KGHDR and SFDVKD. Taken from cysteine to phenylalanine, the CDR3 has 16 residues. Only CDR3 DNA is held: 48 bases, read in frame from base 1. After removal of 2 bases from V and 5 bases from J, the junction retains 6 bases not matched to a gene. All donors were healthy Caucasians. The twin cohort comprised three pairs of female monozygotic twins, all aged roughly 18 to 29 years. Peripheral blood mononuclear cells were used as the source from which RNA for TCR libraries was isolated. In addition, the sample was reused for a study of yellow fever vaccine responses in identical twins. That second report states: The authors reported that the T cell response to vaccination in identical twins appeared partly convergent and partly personalized. The study precisely tracked vaccine-responding T cell clones in identical twins.

The chain is encoded by TRBV24-1 joined to TRBJ2-1; TRBD2 lines up with 9 middle nucleotides. The source is a woman aged 18-29 years in good health. Sequencing used PBMCs. The sequenced DNA is TGTGCCACCAGTGATTCGACTAGCGGAAGCAACAATGAGCAGTTCTTC. The resulting protein is CATSDSTSGSNNEQFF.